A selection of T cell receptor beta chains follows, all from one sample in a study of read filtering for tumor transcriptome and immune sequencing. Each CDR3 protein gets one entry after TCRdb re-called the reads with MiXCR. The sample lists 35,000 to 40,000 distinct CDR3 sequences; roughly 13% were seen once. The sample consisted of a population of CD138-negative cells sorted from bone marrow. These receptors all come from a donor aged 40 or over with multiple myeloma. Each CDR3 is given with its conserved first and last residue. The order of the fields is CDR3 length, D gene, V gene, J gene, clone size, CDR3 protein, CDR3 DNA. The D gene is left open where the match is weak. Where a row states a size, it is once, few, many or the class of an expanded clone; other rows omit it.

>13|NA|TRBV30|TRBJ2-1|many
CAWSGWIAKGQFF
TGTGCCTGGAGTGGCTGGATCGCGAAGGGGCAGTTCTTC
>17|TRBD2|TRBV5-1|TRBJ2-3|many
CASSFFPTSGSTDTQYF
TGCGCCAGCAGCTTTTTCCCCACTAGCGGGAGCACAGATACGCAGTATTTT
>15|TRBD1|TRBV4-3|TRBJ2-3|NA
CASLLTGNEADTQYF
TGCGCCAGCCTCCTGACAGGGAATGAGGCAGATACGCAGTATTTT
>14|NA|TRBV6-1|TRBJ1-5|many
CAIQDGPSNQPQHF
TGTGCCATCCAGGACGGTCCAAGCAATCAGCCCCAGCATTTT
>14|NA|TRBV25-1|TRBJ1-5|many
CASRDWGANQPQHF
TGTGCCAGCAGGGACTGGGGGGCTAATCAGCCCCAGCATTTT
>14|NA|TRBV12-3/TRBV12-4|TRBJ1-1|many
CASSLSGELTEAFF
TGTGCCAGCAGTTTGTCAGGGGAGTTAACTGAAGCTTTCTTT
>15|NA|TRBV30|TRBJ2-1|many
CAWSVFGRFDNEQFF
TGTGCCTGGAGTGTATTTGGGAGGTTCGACAATGAGCAGTTCTTC
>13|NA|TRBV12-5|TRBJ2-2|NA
CASGLWKPGELFF
TGTGCTAGTGGTTTGTGGAAACCCGGGGAGCTGTTTTTT
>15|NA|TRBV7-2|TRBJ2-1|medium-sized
CASSLVGGIDNEQFF
TGTGCCAGCAGCTTAGTTGGGGGTATCGACAATGAGCAGTTCTTC
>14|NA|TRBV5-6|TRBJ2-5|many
CASSSDSEEETQYF
TGTGCCAGCAGCTCGGACAGTGAGGAGGAGACCCAGTACTTC